Sequencing of this T cell receptor beta chain was carried out in a study of CD8 T cells in Susac syndrome. Reverse transcription of about 0.5 to 1 ug RNA was carried out with random hexamers. Amplification of TCR beta CDR3 spanned 54 Vbeta and 13 Jbeta via immunoSEQ multiplex PCR. MiXCR was run by TCRdb on the immunoSEQ multiplex PCR reads, yielding one entry per CDR3 protein. The data show 250,000 to 300,000 distinct CDR3 sequences, around 84% seen once. Sequencing of TCR beta, carried out with a high-throughput approach, was applied to CD8+ and CD4+ T cells from the blood. In the multiple sclerosis control group, patients were treatment-naive and had stable or active relapsing-remitting disease. CDR3 length equals 15 residues. Per germline, CDR1 MDHEN and CDR2 SYDVKM. V dropped 8 bases and J dropped 3 bases, with 17 bases sitting between them.

V gene TRBV28 combines with J gene TRBJ2-1; D remains ambiguous. This clonotype was obtained from a human donor with multiple sclerosis. The sequencing input was CD8+ T cells from PBMCs. This CDR3 reads CASGSGTVLYNEQFF. DNA of the CDR3: TGTGCCAGCGGGTCGGGTACGGTCCTCTACAATGAGCAGTTCTTC.